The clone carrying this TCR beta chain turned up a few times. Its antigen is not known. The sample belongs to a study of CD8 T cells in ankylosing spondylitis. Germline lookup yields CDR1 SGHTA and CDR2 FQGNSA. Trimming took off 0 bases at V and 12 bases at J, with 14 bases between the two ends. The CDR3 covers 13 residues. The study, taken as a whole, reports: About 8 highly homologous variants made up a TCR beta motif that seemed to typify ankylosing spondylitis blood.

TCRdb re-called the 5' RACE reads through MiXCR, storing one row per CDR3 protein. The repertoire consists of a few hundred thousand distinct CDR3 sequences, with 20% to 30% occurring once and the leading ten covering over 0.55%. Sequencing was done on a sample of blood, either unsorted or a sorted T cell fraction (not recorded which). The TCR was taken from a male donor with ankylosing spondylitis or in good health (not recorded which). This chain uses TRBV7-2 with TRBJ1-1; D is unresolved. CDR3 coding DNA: TGTGCCAGCAGCTTAGCAGGAGGAAGAGGGACTTTCTTT. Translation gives CASSLAGGRGTFF.